The clone carrying this T cell receptor beta chain was seen a single time. Both 60 Vbeta primers and 13 Jbeta primers went into the PCR. Measured with immunoSEQ multiplex PCR; TCRdb has only the in-frame clones, and not every one. The table records about 270,000 clones, around 65% of them present only once. This sample was taken from a study of cytomegalovirus exposure and HLA in healthy donors. V was pared by 4 bases and J by 1 base, with 2 bases of the junction left unmatched. The CDR3 is made up of 13 amino acids. CDR1 and CDR2 from the germline V gene are SGHNT and YYREEE (reference sequence). This TCR came from a female donor in good health and CMV-seronegative. The rearrangement joins TRBV5-4 to TRBJ2-7; 7 positions match TRBD1. The sequencing input was PBMCs. The CDR3 sequence: CASSQQGSYEQYF. DNA for the CDR3: TGTGCCAGCAGCCAACAGGGGTCCTACGAGCAGTACTTC.